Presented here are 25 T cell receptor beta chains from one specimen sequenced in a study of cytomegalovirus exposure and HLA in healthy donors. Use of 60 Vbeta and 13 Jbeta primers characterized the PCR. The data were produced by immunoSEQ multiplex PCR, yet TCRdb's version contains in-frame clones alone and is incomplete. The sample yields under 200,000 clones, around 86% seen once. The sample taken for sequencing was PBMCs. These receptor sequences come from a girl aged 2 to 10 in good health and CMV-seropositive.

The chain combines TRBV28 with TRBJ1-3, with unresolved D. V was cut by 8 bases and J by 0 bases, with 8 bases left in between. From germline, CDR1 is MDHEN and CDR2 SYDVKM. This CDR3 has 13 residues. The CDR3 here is CASEGYSGNTIYF. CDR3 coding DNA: TGTGCCAGCGAGGGTTACTCTGGAAACACCATATATTTT.

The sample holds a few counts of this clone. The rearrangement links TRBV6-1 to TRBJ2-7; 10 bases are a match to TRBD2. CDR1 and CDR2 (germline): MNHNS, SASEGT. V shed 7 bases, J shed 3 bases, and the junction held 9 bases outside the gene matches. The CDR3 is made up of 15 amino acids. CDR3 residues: CASNIGASGSYEQYF. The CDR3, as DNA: TGTGCCAGCAACATTGGAGCTAGCGGGAGCTACGAGCAGTACTTC.

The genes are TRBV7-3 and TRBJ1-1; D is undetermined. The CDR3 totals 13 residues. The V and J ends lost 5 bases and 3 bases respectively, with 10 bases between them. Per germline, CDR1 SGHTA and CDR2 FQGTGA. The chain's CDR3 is CASSRTLYTEAFF. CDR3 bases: TGTGCCAGCAGCCGAACATTGTACACTGAAGCTTTCTTT.

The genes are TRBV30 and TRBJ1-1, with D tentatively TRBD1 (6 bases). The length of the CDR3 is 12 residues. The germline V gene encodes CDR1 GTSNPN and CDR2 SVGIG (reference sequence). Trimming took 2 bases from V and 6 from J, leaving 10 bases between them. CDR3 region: CAWSLKGAEAFF. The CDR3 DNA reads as TGTGCCTGGAGTCTTAAGGGGGCTGAAGCTTTCTTT.

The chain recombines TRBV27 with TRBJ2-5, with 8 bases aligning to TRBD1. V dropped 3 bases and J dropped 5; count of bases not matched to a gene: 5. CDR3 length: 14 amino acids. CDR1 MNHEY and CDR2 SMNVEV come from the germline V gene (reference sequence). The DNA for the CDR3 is TGTGCCAGCAGTTTCGCCAGGGGGCTGGAGACCCAGTACTTC. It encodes CASSFARGLETQYF.

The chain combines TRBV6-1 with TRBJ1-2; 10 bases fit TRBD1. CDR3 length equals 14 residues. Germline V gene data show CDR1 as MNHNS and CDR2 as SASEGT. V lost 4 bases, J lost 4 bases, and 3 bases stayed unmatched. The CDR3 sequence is CASSGDRGSYGYTF. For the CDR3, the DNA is TGTGCCAGCAGTGGGGACAGGGGAAGCTATGGCTACACCTTC.

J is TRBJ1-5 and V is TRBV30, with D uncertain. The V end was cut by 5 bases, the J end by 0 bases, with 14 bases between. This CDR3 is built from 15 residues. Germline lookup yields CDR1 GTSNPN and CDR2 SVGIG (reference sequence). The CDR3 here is CAWSRGAYSNQPQHF. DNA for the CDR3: TGTGCCTGGTCACGAGGAGCCTATAGCAATCAGCCCCAGCATTTT.

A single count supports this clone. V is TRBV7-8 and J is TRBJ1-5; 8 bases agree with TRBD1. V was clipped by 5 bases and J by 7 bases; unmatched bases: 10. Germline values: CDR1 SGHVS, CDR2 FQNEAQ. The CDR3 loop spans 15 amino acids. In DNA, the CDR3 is TGTGCCAGCAGCCTCGACAGGGGTCTTGGGCAGCCCCAGCATTTT. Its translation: CASSLDRGLGQPQHF.

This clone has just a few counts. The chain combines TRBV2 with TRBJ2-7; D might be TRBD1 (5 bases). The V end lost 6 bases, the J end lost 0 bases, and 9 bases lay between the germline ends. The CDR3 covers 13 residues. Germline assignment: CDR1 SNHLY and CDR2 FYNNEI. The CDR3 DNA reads TGTGCCAGCAGGGGGCCTGCCTCCTACGAGCAGTACTTC. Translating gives CASRGPASYEQYF.

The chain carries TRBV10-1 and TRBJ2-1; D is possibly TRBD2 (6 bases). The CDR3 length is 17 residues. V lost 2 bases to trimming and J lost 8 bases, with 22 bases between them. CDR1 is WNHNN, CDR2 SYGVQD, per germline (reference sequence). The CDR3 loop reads CASSEAPSRESWDEQFF. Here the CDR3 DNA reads TGCGCCAGCAGTGAGGCCCCCTCCCGGGAGAGTTGGGATGAGCAGTTCTTC.

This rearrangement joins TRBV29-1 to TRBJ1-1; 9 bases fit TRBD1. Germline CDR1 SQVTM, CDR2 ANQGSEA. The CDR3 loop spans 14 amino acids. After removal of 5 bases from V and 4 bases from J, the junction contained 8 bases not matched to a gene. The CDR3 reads CSVSRMDRGTEAFF. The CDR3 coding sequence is TGCAGCGTTTCTCGGATGGACAGGGGCACTGAAGCTTTCTTT.

CDR3 nucleotide sequence: TGTGCCATCAGGGACAATCGAGGAAACACCATATATTTT. It is translated as CAIRDNRGNTIYF. The rearrangement joins TRBV10-3 to TRBJ1-3, with TRBD1 as a possible D gene (5 bases). The V and J ends lost 6 bases and 4 bases respectively, with 10 bases between them. The CDR3 is made up of 13 amino acids. From germline, CDR1 is ENHRY and CDR2 SYGVKD.

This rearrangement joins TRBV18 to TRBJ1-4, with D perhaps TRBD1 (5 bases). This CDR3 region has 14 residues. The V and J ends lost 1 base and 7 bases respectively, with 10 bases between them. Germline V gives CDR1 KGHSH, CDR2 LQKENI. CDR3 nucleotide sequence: TGTGCCAGCTCACCACGCGACAGAGGTGAAAAACTGTTTTTT. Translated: CASSPRDRGEKLFF. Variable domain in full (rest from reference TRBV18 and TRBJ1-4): NAGVMQNPRHLVRRRGQEARLRCSPMKGHSHVYWYRQLPEEGLKFMVYLQKENIIDESGMPKERFSAEFPKEGPSILRIQQVVRGDSAAYFCASSPRDRGEKLFFGSGTQLSVL.

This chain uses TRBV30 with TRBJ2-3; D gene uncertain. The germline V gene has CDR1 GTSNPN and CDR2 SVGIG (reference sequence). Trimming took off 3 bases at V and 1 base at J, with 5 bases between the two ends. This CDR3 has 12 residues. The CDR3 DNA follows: TGTGCCTGGAGCCTAGGCACAGATACGCAGTATTTT. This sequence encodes CAWSLGTDTQYF.

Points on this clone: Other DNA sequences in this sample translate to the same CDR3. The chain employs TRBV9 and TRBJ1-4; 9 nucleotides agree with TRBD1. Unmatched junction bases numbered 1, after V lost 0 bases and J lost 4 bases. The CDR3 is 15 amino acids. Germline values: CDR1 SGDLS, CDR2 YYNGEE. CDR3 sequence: CASSVGTGVNEKLFF. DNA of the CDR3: TGTGCCAGCAGCGTAGGGACAGGGGTTAATGAAAAACTGTTTTTT.

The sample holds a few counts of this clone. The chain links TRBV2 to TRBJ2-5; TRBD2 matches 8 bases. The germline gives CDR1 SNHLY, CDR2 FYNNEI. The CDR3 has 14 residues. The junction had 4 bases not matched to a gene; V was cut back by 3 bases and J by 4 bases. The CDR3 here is CASSEATSGETQYF. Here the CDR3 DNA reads TGTGCCAGCAGTGAGGCCACTAGCGGAGAGACCCAGTACTTC.

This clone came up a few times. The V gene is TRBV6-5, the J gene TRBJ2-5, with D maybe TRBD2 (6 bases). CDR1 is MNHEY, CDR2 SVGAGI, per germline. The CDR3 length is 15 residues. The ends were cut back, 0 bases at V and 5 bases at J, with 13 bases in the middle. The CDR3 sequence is CASSYSRGRRETQYF. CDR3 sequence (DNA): TGTGCCAGCAGTTACTCTCGGGGGAGGCGCGAGACCCAGTACTTC.

CDR3 sequence reads: CASSPSGTTNTDTQYF. The CDR3 DNA follows: TGTGCCAGCAGCCCTTCCGGGACTACTAACACAGATACGCAGTATTTT. The gene calls are TRBV5-5 and TRBJ2-3, with 7 nucleotides matching TRBD2. This CDR3 region has 16 residues. From germline, CDR1 is SGHKS and CDR2 YYEKEE (reference sequence). The junction had 10 bases not matched to a gene; V was cut back by 4 bases and J by 2 bases.

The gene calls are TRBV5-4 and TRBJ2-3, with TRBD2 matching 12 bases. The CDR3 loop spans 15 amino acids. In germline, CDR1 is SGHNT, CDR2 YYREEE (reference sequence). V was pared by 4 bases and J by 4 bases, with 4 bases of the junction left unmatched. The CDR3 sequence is CASSGLAGLSDTQYF. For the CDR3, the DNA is TGTGCCAGCAGCGGACTAGCGGGATTGTCAGATACGCAGTATTTT.

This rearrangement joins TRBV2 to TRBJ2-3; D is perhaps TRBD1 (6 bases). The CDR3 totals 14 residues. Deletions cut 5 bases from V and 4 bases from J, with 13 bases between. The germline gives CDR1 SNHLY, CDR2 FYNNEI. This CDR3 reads CASSLNRVPDTQYF. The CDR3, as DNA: TGTGCCAGCAGTTTGAACAGGGTCCCAGATACGCAGTATTTT.

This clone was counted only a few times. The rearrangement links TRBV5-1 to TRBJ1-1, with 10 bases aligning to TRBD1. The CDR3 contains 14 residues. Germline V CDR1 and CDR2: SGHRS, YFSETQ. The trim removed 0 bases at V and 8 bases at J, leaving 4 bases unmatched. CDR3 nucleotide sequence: TGCGCCAGCAGCTTGGCAGGGACAGGGGTGGAAGCTTTCTTT. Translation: CASSLAGTGVEAFF. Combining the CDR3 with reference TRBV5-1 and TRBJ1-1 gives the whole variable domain KAGVTQTPRYLIKTRGQQVTLSCSPISGHRSVSWYQQTPGQGLQFLFEYFSETQRNKGNFPGRFSGRQFSNSRSEMNVSTLELGDSALYLCASSLAGTGVEAFFGQGTRLTVV.

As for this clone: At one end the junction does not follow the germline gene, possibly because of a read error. The DNA of the CDR3 is TGTTCCAGCAGCTTTGAGGGAGGAAATAGCAATCAGCCCCAGCATTTT. Translating it yields CSSSFEGGNSNQPQHF. V is TRBV7-9 and J is TRBJ1-5, with unresolved D. Germline V lookup: CDR1 SEHNR, CDR2 FQNEAQ (reference sequence). There are 16 residues in the CDR3.

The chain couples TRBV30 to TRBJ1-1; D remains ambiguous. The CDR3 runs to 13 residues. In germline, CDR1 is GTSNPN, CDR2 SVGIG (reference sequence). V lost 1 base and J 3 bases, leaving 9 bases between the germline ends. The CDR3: CAWSGFGDTEAFF. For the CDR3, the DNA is TGTGCCTGGAGTGGGTTCGGGGACACTGAAGCTTTCTTT.

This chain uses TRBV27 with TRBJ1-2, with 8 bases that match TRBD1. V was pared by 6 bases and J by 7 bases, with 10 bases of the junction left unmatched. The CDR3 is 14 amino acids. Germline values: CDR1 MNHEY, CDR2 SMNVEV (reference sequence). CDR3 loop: CASRSQSGGGGYTF. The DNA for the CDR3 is TGTGCCAGCAGATCCCAATCAGGGGGCGGTGGCTACACCTTC.

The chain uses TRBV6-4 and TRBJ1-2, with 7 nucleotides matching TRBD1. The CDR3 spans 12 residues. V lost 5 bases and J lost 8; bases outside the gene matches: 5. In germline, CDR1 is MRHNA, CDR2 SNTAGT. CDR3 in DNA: TGTGCCAGCAGTCACAGGGGCCGGGGCTACACCTTC. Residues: CASSHRGRGYTF.